A single T cell receptor (beta chain) is shown here with its context. The clone's antigen remains unknown. Preparation of the library involved the immunoSEQ multiplex PCR assay. A mixture of 60 forward primers for TCR Vbeta segments and 13 reverse primers for TCR Jbeta segments was used in the multiplex PCR. The CDR3 region of rearranged TCR beta genes was amplified from genomic DNA with a multiplex PCR assay. The Illumina HiSeq System was used to sequence the amplified TCR beta libraries as 87-base-pair reads. The source study handled its data this way. Across the 670 or so repertoires, a later analysis counted some 81 million unique TCR beta chains, 9.5 million to 12 million of which were shared by at least two donors. Raw reads were error-corrected and collapsed into unique sequences by a nearest-neighbor algorithm in which closely related sequences were merged to remove PCR and sequencing errors. To assign V, D and J gene segments, CDR3 sequences were aligned to IMGT reference sequences. For a sequence to be retained, a match of at least six nucleotides to both a V gene segment and a J gene segment was required. A rearrangement was called productive if the CDR3 had no stop codons and remained in frame with V and J, and every other rearrangement was called non-productive. Following IMGT convention, CDR3 was defined as the stretch from the second conserved V-encoded cysteine to the conserved J-encoded phenylalanine. In an earlier analysis of around 600 of the donors, sequences lacking an unambiguous match to a single V gene segment were excluded. An earlier analysis of 550 to 650 of the donors classified V segments as functional when productive rearrangements were above 56.7% and as segregating when the standard deviation between donors was above 5%. A statistical classification framework was built to diagnose cytomegalovirus status from the catalog of TCR beta chain sequences. V and J gene assignment, in a later analysis, came from comparing TCR nucleotide sequences with IMGT/GENE-DB human TR gene sequences. In a later analysis, CDR3 sequences and most-parsimonious VDJ recombination scenarios were assigned using the TCRdist pipeline. A later analysis defined each TCR beta chain by its CDR3 amino acid sequence plus V-gene family, and excluded reads lacking a unique V-gene family. As a way to deal with suspected cross-contamination and a sequencing artifact, a later analysis dropped 592 nucleotide sequences that were highly shared and had low generation probability. For each public chain, a later analysis derived a clonal expansion index from normalized ranks of inferred template counts within each repertoire. In a later analysis, generation probabilities were computed with a VDJ recombination model fitted to out-of-frame rearrangements, and the resulting probabilities were checked against IGoR. A later analysis scored TCR-TCR, TCR-HLA and TCR-CMV co-occurrence with hypergeometric tests, applying a repertoire-size bias correction to TCR pairs. False discovery rates were estimated in a later analysis by permuting HLA or CMV assignments 20 times. In a later analysis, co-occurring TCRs were grouped using DBSCAN, with TCRdist sequence similarity added in when clustering inside HLA-allele-positive subsets. For co-occurrence clustering, repertoires with fewer than 30,000 or more than 120,000 public chains were excluded, along with five repertoires with anomalous nucleotide sharing. Not all clones reach the TCRdb copy of this immuneACCESS table, which keeps in-frame sequences only. Checked studies attribute under half of the gap to unresolved V genes and leave the rest unexplained. The DNA was the basis for D and trimming; V, J and clone size are from that table. This sample's listing comprises 55,000 to 85,000 clones. The ten most abundant clones make up roughly 2.4% of the sample.

These data come from a study of cytomegalovirus exposure and HLA in healthy donors (dated by TCRdb to about 2017). A note on the overall study: An earlier analysis of approximately 640 of the donors reported 250 to 350 Gb of sequence data and 120 million or so unique TCR beta sequences from approximately 180 million T cells. A later genetic analysis used genome-wide SNP genotypes for about 55% of the 666 donors, treating that subset as a discovery cohort. In a later analysis, previously published TCR beta repertoires from 670 or so donors were re-analyzed and high-resolution HLA genotyping was added so that TCR occurrence patterns could be studied. Around 320 gigabases of sequencing data and 70 million to 85 million unique TCR sequences were included in an early release covering about 620 HLA-typed donors. The study was designed to test whether signatures of past pathogen exposure could be identified by cataloging public T cell receptors. The study profiled the T cell repertoires of hundreds of subjects by immunosequencing and related them to cytomegalovirus serostatus. Among the approximately 420 genotyped donors, 81% belonged to the genetic ancestry cluster associated with self-reported Caucasian donors. Roughly 5 DR-DQ haplotypes were treated as single units for association and clustering because of strong linkage in the cohort. Typing coverage varied by locus: 629-630 donors for A, B, C, DRB1 and DQB1; approximately 560 for DQA1; about 570 for DPA1; under 490 for DPB1. All discovery cohort repertoires had been generated on a single sequencing platform. HLA typing covered class I and class II loci at four-digit resolution. Among several hundred genotyped donors of the cohort, an average of approximately 240,000 unique TCR beta nucleotide sequences was sequenced per donor, of which about 18% were non-productive. Donor age, sex, ethnicity and CMV serostatus were compiled together with the repertoire data. Rather than drawing on any new phenotypic data, the later analysis identified candidate immune exposures from TCR beta sequences and the way those sequences occurred across donors. Besides the first cohort of roughly 640 subjects, a separate validation cohort made up of over a hundred different subjects was used. An earlier analysis of approximately 500 of the donors applied high-throughput TCR beta sequencing to assess whether each TCR beta V gene segment acted as functional or pseudogenic. The study combined high-throughput TCR immunosequencing, statistical association of individual TCRs with disease status, and machine learning to predict cytomegalovirus infection status. Overall results and qualifications from the work: Across donors, most TCR sequences were observed very rarely, whereas some public TCRs were present in many individuals. An association between a missense DCLRE1C variant and V-gene and J-gene trimming of TCR beta chains was found in a later genetic analysis and replicated in an independent cohort. Most CMV-associated TCR beta chains appeared to be HLA-restricted in a later analysis, and the HLA associations seemed to be driven largely by CMV exposure. A total of about 180 TCR beta chains were listed by the study as associated with cytomegalovirus. This cohort had only TCR beta chains sequenced, and the lack of alpha or paired-chain data limited which features could be detected. The only immune exposure information available for the cohort was CMV serostatus. Strong co-occurrence of HLA alleles, especially DR and DQ, made assigning TCR associations to individual alleles difficult. According to the authors, the approach could potentially be generalized to other disease states and immunological phenotypes. The 87-base-pair reads could not distinguish some IMGT-functional V segments, including TRBV6-2 and TRBV6-3, so those segments were excluded. According to a later genetic analysis, donors in an Asian-associated ancestry cluster had fewer N-insertions in productive TCRs than the approximately 610-donor mean. Compared with equally common non-associated chains, HLA-associated TCR beta chains in a later analysis were more clonally expanded and had lower generation probabilities. A few of the identified cytomegalovirus-associated TCR beta chains were confirmed in vitro to be specific for cytomegalovirus antigens. Roughly uniform sequencing depth across donors was assumed in presence/absence analyses, although this assumption may not hold. Correlated functional status among segregating V segments might reflect linkage disequilibrium, but an unknown experimental factor could not be ruled out. Because counts were too low, fewer than 20 rarely observed V segments, including chromosome 9 orphons, were excluded from the earlier analysis of 587 of the donors. A later analysis reported that several top co-occurrence clusters appeared linked to parvovirus B19, influenza, CMV and Epstein-Barr virus. Because HLA typing was missing for some donors at each locus, association tests included only the typed subset. Cytomegalovirus status was reported to be diagnosed by the classifier with high specificity and sensitivity in both the original and validation cohorts. At a false discovery rate of 0.05, a later analysis linked 16,000 or so TCR beta sequences to specific HLA alleles. In an earlier analysis of some 500 of the donors, most TCR beta V segments were observed in productive rearrangements about 87% or about 30% of the time, broadly matching IMGT annotations. In a later analysis, TCR association rates were found to vary across HLA loci, with the most associated TCRs seen for DRB1 alleles and the fewest for HLA-C alleles. A cluster of highly shared sequence variants was judged likely to represent a technical artifact of the sequencing pipeline. A further reported finding was that TCR beta sequences accurately predicted the HLA-A and HLA-B alleles for most subjects in the first cohort.

The cohort was made up of approximately 670 healthy bone marrow donors. All cohort members were sampled while nominally healthy, although unrecorded immune exposures were likely present. The donor was CMV seropositive and was included in the group of approximately 300 seropositive cohort members. Every donor gave a peripheral blood sample, and the peripheral blood mononuclear cells from that sample were used for TCR beta sequencing. The Qiagen DNeasy Blood Extraction Kit was used to extract genomic DNA from the blood cell samples. The CDR3 covers 15 residues, taking in both the cysteine and the phenylalanine. Kept here is only the CDR3 DNA, which spans 45 bases and is read in frame from base 1. After removal of 4 bases from V and 6 bases from J, the junction retains 6 bases not matched to a gene. Reading the germline V gene gives CDR1 SGHVS and CDR2 FQNEAQ.

The chain is made from TRBV7-8 and TRBJ1-3; 10 bases in between match TRBD1. Sequenced input: PBMCs. This TCR was recovered from a female donor in good health and CMV-seropositive. At the DNA level, the sequence is TGTGCCAGCAGCTCCACCGGGACAGGGGCAAACACCATATATTTT. Its translation reads: CASSSTGTGANTIYF.